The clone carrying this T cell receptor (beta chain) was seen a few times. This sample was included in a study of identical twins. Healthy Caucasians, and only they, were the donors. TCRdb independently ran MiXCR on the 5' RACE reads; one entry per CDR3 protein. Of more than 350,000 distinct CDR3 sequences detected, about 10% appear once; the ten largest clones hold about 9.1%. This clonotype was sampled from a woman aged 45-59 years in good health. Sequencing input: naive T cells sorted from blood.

The CDR3 protein is CASSLWGSGQETQYF. The CDR3 DNA sequence: TGTGCCAGCAGCCTTTGGGGTAGCGGACAAGAGACCCAGTACTTC. V usage is TRBV6-2 or TRBV6-3 and J usage is TRBJ2-5; D is possibly TRBD2 (6 bases). Germline V lookup: CDR1 MNHEY, CDR2 SVGEGT. V lost 6 bases and J 2 bases, leaving 16 bases between the germline ends. The CDR3 has 15 residues.